These 14 T cell receptor beta chains originate from one sample sequenced in a study of shared clonotypes between healthy human individuals. Libraries were prepared by immunoSEQ multiplex PCR; TCRdb keeps only in-frame clonotypes and omits some of them. The sample lists 2 million or so clones, over 85% occurring once. Sequenced sample: naive CD4+ T cells sorted from blood. Subset of the sample: CD45RA+ positively selected. These receptors came from a man between 18 and 29 years old in good health.

The genes are TRBV27 and TRBJ2-7; D ambiguous. This CDR3 has 13 amino acids. CDR1 is MNHEY, CDR2 SMNVEV, per germline (reference sequence). The V gene lost 3 bases and the J gene lost 6 bases, with 12 bases spanning the gap. The CDR3 DNA sequence: TGTGCCAGCAGTTTTAGGTGGTCGTTCGAGCAGTACTTC. It specifies CASSFRWSFEQYF.

A remark on this clone: Other nucleotide sequences from this sample produce the same CDR3. The rearrangement uses TRBV5-1 and TRBJ2-2, with 7 bases matching TRBD1. Germline V CDR1 and CDR2: SGHRS, YFSETQ. J was trimmed by 2 bases and V by 2 bases; bases with no gene match: 6. The CDR3 is 16 residues long. The CDR3 here is CASSFGDSTNTGELFF. CDR3 DNA sequence: TGCGCCAGCAGCTTCGGGGACAGCACAAACACCGGGGAGCTGTTTTTT. Filled out from reference TRBV5-1 and TRBJ2-2, the complete variable domain reads KAGVTQTPRYLIKTRGQQVTLSCSPISGHRSVSWYQQTPGQGLQFLFEYFSETQRNKGNFPGRFSGRQFSNSRSEMNVSTLELGDSALYLCASSFGDSTNTGELFFGEGSRLTVL.

This sequence joins TRBV30 and TRBJ2-7; 12 bases map to TRBD2. With 3 bases clipped from V and 4 bases from J, the junction kept 7 bases outside the gene matches. Germline assignment: CDR1 GTSNPN and CDR2 SVGIG (reference sequence). The CDR3 sequence is 15 residues long. The CDR3 region is CAWSQTSGGIYEQYF. For the CDR3, the DNA is TGTGCCTGGAGCCAGACTAGCGGGGGAATTTACGAGCAGTACTTC.

The chain joins TRBV6-6 to TRBJ2-2, with D hard to call. Germline lookup yields CDR1 MNHNY and CDR2 SVGAGI (reference sequence). V dropped 0 bases and J dropped 6 bases, with 8 bases sitting between them. CDR3 length: 14 residues. The DNA of the CDR3 is TGTGCCAGCAGTTACTCGAGATGGTCCGGGGAGCTGTTTTTT. It yields the protein CASSYSRWSGELFF.

The J gene is TRBJ2-1, the V gene TRBV6-1, with TRBD1 identical over 8 bases. This CDR3 comprises 15 residues. With V trimmed by 3 bases and J by 7 bases, 8 bases remained unmatched. Germline loops: CDR1 MNHNS, CDR2 SASEGT. The CDR3 DNA is TGTGCCAGCAGTGATCCCGGACAGGGAGTGAATGAGCAGTTCTTC. This encodes CASSDPGQGVNEQFF.

This chain connects TRBV29-1 to TRBJ1-3, with D tentatively TRBD1 (6 bases). The V end lost 6 bases, the J end lost 1 base, and 10 bases lay between the germline ends. CDR1 is SQVTM, CDR2 ANQGSEA, per germline. This CDR3 spans 13 amino acids. This CDR3 is CSVRTESGNTIYF. Here the CDR3 DNA reads TGCAGCGTAAGGACAGAATCTGGAAACACCATATATTTT.

The chain carries TRBV29-1 and TRBJ2-5, with 12 bases that match TRBD2. This CDR3 is built from 15 residues. CDR1 is SQVTM, CDR2 ANQGSEA, per germline. With V trimmed by 4 bases and J by 5 bases, 8 bases remained unmatched. The CDR3 region is CSVGRLAGGGETQYF. The CDR3 DNA reads as TGCAGCGTTGGACGGCTAGCGGGAGGGGGTGAGACCCAGTACTTC.

The chain links TRBV30 to TRBJ2-1; the match to TRBD2 covers 9 bases. The CDR3 spans 12 residues. Trimming at V came to 4 bases and at J to 10 bases, leaving 5 bases not matched to a gene. Germline CDR1 and CDR2: GTSNPN and SVGIG (reference sequence). The CDR3 loop reads CAWKVREGEQFF. CDR3 nucleotides: TGTGCCTGGAAAGTGCGGGAGGGCGAGCAGTTCTTC.

The chain uses TRBV18 and TRBJ2-5, with a tentative D call TRBD2 (5 bases). This CDR3 contains 17 residues. Trimming took off 0 bases at V and 5 bases at J, with 19 bases between the two ends. Germline CDR1 reads KGHSH; CDR2 reads LQKENI. The CDR3 coding sequence is TGTGCCAGCTCACCACCAGTCTCTAGCCGAAGTGTCGAGACCCAGTACTTC. It codes for CASSPPVSSRSVETQYF.

The chain carries TRBV7-8 and TRBJ2-7, with D perhaps matching TRBD1 (6 bases). V lost 3 bases, J lost 0 bases, and 12 bases lay in between. Germline CDR1 and CDR2: SGHVS and FQNEAQ. This CDR3 is 15 amino acids long. The DNA for the CDR3 is TGTGCCAGCAGCTTGGACAGACAGCCCTCCTACGAGCAGTACTTC. Its protein is CASSLDRQPSYEQYF.

V is TRBV10-3 and J is TRBJ2-7; D is undetermined. In germline, CDR1 is ENHRY, CDR2 SYGVKD. The germline V and J ends were trimmed by 7 bases and 3 bases, with 10 bases remaining between them. The CDR3 covers 12 residues. CDR3: CAIITSNYEQYF. The CDR3 nucleotides are TGTGCCATCATAACTTCCAACTACGAGCAGTACTTC.

V usage is TRBV19 and J usage is TRBJ1-6; 8 bases match TRBD1. With 5 bases clipped from V and 9 bases from J, the junction kept 6 bases outside the gene matches. Germline V CDR1 and CDR2: LNHDA, SQIVND (reference sequence). This CDR3 spans 14 amino acids. CDR3 region: CASSSTGTGSPLHF. The CDR3 DNA reads as TGTGCCAGTAGTTCAACAGGGACAGGTTCACCCCTCCACTTT.

J is TRBJ2-2 and V is TRBV5-1; 13 bases map to TRBD2. Unmatched junction bases numbered 4, after V lost 3 bases and J lost 5 bases. The CDR3 is 16 amino acids. Germline CDR1 and CDR2: SGHRS and YFSETQ. The CDR3 spells CASSSPGLAGTGELFF. DNA of the CDR3: TGCGCCAGCAGCTCACCGGGACTAGCGGGAACCGGGGAGCTGTTTTTT.

As concerns this clone: The sample has other DNA sequences that encode this CDR3 too. CDR3 DNA sequence: TGTGCCAGCTCACCAGGCAGAGGGTATGGCTACACCTTC. It translates to CASSPGRGYGYTF. This sequence joins TRBV18 and TRBJ1-2; D unresolved. Trimming stripped 2 bases from V and 5 bases from J, with 9 bases between. CDR1 and CDR2 (germline): KGHSH, LQKENI. The CDR3 runs to 13 residues.